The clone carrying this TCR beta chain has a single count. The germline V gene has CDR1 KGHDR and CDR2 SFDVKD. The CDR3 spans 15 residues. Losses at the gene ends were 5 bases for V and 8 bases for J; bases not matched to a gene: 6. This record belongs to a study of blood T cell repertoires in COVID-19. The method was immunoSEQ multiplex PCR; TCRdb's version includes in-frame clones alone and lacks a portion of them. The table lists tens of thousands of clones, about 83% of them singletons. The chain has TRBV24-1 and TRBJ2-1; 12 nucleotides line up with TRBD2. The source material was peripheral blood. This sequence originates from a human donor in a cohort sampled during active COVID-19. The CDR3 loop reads CATSVGLAGGHEQFF. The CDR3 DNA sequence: TGTGCCACCAGTGTGGGGCTAGCGGGGGGGCATGAGCAGTTCTTC.